This record covers a single T cell receptor beta chain. Per the original data handling: The authors estimated nucleated cell counts from reference gene primer amplification. Method: immunoSEQ multiplex PCR; TCRdb's copy keeps in-frame clones and lacks some. From that table come the V and J calls and clone size; the DNA was used to work out D and trimming. The sample contains fewer than 70,000 clones, 84% of which appear only once. The data were obtained in a study of blood T cell repertoires in COVID-19. About the research overall: Acute and convalescent COVID-19 samples came from the United States, Italy and Spain.

Sequencing was performed on peripheral blood. This clonotype was obtained from a human donor in a cohort sampled during active COVID-19.

The CDR3 reads CASSQLLGTVNTEAFF. DNA for the CDR3: TGCGCCAGCAGCCAACTCCTCGGTACGGTGAACACTGAAGCTTTCTTT. V and J are TRBV4-3 and TRBJ1-1; D is uncertain. Between the trimmed V and J ends, which lost 2 bases and 0 bases, there was a span of 13 bases. The germline CDR1 and CDR2 sequences are LGHNA and YSLEER. The CDR3 totals 16 residues.